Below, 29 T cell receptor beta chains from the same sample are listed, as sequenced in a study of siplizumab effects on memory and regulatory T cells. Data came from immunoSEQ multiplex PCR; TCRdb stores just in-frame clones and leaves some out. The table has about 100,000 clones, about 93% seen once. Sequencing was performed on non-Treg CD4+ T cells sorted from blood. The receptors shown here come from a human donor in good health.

CDR3: CASSKASGYLNNEQFF. In DNA, the CDR3 is TGTGCCAGCAGCAAGGCTAGCGGGTACCTTAACAATGAGCAGTTCTTC. The chain has TRBV13 and TRBJ2-1, with TRBD2 matching 8 bases. Germline CDR1 is PRHDT and CDR2 is FYEKMQ (reference sequence). The J segment lost 5 bases and the V segment lost 5 bases, leaving 11 bases of the junction unmatched. CDR3 size: 16 residues. Full variable domain (remainder filled in from reference TRBV13 and TRBJ2-1): AAGVIQSPRHLIKEKRETATLKCYPIPRHDTVYWYQQGPGQDPQFLISFYEKMQSDKGSIPDRFSAQQFSDYHSELNMSSLELGDSALYFCASSKASGYLNNEQFFGPGTRLTVL.

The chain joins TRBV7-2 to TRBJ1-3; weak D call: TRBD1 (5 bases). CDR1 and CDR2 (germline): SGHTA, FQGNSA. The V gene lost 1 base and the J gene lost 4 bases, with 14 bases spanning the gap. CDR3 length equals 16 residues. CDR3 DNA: TGTGCCAGCAGCTTAGGAGCAGGGTCGTACGGAAACACCATATATTTT. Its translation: CASSLGAGSYGNTIYF.

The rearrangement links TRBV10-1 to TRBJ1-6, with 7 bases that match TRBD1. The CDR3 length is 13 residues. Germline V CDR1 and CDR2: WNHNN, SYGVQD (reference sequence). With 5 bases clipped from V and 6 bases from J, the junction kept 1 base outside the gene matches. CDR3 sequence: CASSRDSNSPLHF. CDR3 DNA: TGCGCCAGCAGTCGGGACAGTAATTCACCCCTCCACTTT.

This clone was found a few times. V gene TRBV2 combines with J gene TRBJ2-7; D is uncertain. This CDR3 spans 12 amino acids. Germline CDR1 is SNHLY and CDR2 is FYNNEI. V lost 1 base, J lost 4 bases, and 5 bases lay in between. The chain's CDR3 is CASSEEAYEQYF. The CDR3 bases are TGTGCCAGCAGTGAAGAGGCTTACGAGCAGTACTTC.

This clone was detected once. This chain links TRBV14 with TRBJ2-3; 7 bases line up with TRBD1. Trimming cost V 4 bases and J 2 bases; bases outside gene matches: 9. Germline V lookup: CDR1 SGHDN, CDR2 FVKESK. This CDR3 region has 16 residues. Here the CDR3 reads CASSLRTGTFTDTQYF. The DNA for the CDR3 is TGTGCCAGCAGCCTAAGGACAGGAACATTCACAGATACGCAGTATTTT.

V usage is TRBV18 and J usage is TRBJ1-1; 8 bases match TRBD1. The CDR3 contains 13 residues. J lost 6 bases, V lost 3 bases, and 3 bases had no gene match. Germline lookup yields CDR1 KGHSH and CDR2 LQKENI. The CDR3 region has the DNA TGTGCCAGCTCACCCAAACAGGGGGCTGAAGCTTTCTTT. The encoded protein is CASSPKQGAEAFF. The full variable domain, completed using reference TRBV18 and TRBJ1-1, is NAGVMQNPRHLVRRRGQEARLRCSPMKGHSHVYWYRQLPEEGLKFMVYLQKENIIDESGMPKERFSAEFPKEGPSILRIQQVVRGDSAAYFCASSPKQGAEAFFGQGTRLTVV.

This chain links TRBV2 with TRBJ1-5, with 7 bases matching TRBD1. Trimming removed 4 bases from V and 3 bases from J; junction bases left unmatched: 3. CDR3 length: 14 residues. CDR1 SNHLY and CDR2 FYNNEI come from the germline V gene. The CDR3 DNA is TGTGCCAGCAGTGTAGGGGGCACCAATCAGCCCCAGCATTTT. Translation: CASSVGGTNQPQHF.

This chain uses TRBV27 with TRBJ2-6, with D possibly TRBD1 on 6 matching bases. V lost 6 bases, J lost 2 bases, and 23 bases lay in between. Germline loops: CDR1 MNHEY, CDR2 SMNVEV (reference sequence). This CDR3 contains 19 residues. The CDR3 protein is CASSPVWGRLIAGANVLTF. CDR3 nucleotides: TGTGCCAGCAGCCCCGTGTGGGGGCGTCTCATCGCTGGGGCCAACGTCCTGACTTTC.

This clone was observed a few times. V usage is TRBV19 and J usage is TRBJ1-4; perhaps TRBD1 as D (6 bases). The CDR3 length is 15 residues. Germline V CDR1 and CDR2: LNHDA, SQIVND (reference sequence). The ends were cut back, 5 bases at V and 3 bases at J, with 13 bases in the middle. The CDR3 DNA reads TGTGCCAGTAGTGGGGCGGGGACACCTAATGAAAAACTGTTTTTT. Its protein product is CASSGAGTPNEKLFF.

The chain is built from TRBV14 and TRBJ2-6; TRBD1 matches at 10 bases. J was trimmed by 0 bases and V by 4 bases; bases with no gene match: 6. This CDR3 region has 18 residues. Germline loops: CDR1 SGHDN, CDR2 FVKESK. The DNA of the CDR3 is TGTGCCAGCAGCCTAACGACAGGGGGCCTCTCTGGGGCCAACGTCCTGACTTTC. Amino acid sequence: CASSLTTGGLSGANVLTF.

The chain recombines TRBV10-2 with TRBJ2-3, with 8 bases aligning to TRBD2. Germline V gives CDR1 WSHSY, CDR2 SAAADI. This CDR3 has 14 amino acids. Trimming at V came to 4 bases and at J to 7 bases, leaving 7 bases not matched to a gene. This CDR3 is CASSVGLALHTQYF. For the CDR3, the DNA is TGCGCCAGCAGTGTAGGACTAGCCCTCCATACGCAGTATTTT.

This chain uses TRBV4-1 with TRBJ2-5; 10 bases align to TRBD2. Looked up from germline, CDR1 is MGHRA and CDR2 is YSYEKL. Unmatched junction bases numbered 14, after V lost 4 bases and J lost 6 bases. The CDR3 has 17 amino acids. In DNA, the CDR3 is TGCGCCAGCAGCCCTCAACAACCTAGCGGGAGCGAGAAGACCCAGTACTTC. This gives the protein CASSPQQPSGSEKTQYF.

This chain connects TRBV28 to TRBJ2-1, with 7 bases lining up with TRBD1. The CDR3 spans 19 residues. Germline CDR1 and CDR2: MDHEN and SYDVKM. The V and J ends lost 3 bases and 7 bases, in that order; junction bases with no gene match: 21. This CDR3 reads CASSFPIYRGPADLNEQFF. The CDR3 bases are TGTGCCAGCAGTTTCCCCATTTACAGGGGCCCGGCCGATTTGAATGAGCAGTTCTTC.

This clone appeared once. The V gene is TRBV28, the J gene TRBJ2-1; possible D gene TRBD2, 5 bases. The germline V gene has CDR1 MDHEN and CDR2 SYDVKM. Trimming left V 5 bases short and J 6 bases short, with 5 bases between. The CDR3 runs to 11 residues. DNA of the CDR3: TGTGCCAGCAGTCGGGGCAATGAGCAGTTCTTC. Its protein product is CASSRGNEQFF.

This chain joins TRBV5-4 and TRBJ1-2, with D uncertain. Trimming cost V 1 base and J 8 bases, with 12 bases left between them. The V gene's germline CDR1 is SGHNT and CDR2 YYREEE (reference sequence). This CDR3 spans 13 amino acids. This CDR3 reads CASSLKGLEGYTF. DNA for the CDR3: TGTGCCAGCAGCTTGAAAGGGCTAGAGGGCTACACCTTC.

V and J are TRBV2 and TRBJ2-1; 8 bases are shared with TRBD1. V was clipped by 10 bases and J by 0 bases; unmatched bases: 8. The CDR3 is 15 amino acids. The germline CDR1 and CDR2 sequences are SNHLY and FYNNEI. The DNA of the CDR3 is TGTGCCACCCGAAGGACAGGGAGCTCCTACAATGAGCAGTTCTTC. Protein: CATRRTGSSYNEQFF.

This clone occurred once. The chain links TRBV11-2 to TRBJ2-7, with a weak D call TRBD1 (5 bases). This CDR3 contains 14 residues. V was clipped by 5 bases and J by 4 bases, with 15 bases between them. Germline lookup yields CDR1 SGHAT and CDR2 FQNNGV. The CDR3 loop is CASSLNRFKYEQYF. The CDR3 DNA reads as TGTGCCAGCAGCCTCAACAGGTTTAAGTACGAGCAGTACTTC.

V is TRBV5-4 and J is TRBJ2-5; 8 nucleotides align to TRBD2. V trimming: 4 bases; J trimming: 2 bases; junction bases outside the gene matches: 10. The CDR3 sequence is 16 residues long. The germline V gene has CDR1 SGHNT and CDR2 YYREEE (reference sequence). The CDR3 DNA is TGTGCCAGCAGCCCAGGGGCGGGAGGTTTTCAAGAGACCCAGTACTTC. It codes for CASSPGAGGFQETQYF.

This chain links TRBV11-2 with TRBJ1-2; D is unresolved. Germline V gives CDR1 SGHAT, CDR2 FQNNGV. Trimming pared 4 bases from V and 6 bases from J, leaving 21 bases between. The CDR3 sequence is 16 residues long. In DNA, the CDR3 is TGTGCCAGCAGCTCACAAATGGGCGGGTATGGTGATGGCTACACCTTC. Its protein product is CASSSQMGGYGDGYTF.

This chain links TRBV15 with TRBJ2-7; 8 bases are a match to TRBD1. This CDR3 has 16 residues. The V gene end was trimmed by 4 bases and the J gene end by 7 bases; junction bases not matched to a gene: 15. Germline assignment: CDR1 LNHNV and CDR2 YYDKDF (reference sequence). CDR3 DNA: TGTGCCACCAGCACCCTCCGGGACAGGCTGTTTAGGGAGCAGTACTTC. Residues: CATSTLRDRLFREQYF.

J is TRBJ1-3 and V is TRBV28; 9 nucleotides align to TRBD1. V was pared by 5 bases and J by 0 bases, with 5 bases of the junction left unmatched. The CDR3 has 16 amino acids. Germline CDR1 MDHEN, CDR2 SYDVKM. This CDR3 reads CASSLRTGASGNTIYF. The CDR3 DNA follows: TGTGCCAGCAGTCTGAGGACAGGGGCCTCTGGAAACACCATATATTTT.

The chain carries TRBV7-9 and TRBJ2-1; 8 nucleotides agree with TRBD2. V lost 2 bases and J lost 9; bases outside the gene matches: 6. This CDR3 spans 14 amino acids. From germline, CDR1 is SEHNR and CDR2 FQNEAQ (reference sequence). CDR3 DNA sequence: TGTGCCAGCAGCTTATCCGGACTAGCCGGTGAGCAGTTCTTC. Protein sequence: CASSLSGLAGEQFF. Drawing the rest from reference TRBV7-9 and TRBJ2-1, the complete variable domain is DTGVSQNPRHKITKRGQNVTFRCDPISEHNRLYWYRQTLGQGPEFLTYFQNEAQLEKSRLLSDRFSAERPKGSFSTLEIQRTEQGDSAMYLCASSLSGLAGEQFFGPGTRLTVL.

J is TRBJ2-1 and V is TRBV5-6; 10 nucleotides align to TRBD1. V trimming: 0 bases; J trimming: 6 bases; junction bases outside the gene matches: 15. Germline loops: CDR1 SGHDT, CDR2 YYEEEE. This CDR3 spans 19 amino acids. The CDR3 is CASSLGQGAGGRRGNEQFF. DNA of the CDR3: TGTGCCAGCAGCTTGGGACAGGGGGCCGGGGGGAGAAGAGGCAATGAGCAGTTCTTC.

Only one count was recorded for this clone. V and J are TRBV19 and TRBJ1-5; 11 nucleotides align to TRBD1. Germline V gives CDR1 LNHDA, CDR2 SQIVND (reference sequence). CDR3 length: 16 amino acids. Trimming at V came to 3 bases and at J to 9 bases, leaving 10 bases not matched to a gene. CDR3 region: CASSMGGRTGGTPQHF. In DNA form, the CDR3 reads TGTGCCAGTAGTATGGGGGGCCGGACAGGGGGCACGCCCCAGCATTTT. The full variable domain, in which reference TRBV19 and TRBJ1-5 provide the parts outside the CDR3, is DGGITQSPKYLFRKEGQNVTLSCEQNLNHDAMYWYRQDPGQGLRLIYYSQIVNDFQKGDIAEGYSVSREKKESFPLTVTSAQKNPTAFYLCASSMGGRTGGTPQHFGDGTRLSIL.

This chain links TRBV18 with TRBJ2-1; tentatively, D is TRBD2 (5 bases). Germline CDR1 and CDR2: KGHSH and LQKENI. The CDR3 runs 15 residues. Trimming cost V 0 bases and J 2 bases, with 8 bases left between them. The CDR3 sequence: CASSPPGGPYNEQFF. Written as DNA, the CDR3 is TGTGCCAGCTCACCACCTGGAGGACCCTACAATGAGCAGTTCTTC.

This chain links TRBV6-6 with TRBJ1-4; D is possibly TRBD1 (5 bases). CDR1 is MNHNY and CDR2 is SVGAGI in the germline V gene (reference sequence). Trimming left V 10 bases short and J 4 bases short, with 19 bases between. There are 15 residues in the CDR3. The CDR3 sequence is CATCKRGAGNEKLFF. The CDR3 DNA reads TGTGCCACTTGTAAGAGGGGCGCAGGTAATGAAAAACTGTTTTTT.

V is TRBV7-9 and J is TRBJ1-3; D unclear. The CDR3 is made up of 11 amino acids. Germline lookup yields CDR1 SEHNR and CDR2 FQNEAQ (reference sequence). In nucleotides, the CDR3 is TGTAAGCTTCGAGATGGAAACACCATATATTTT. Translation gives CKLRDGNTIYF.

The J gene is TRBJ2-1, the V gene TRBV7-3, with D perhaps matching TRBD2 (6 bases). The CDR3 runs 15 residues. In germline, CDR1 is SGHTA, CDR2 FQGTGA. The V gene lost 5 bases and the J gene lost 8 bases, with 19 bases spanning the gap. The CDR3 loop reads CASSPRGFGEDEQFF. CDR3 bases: TGTGCCAGCAGCCCAAGGGGTTTTGGGGAGGATGAGCAGTTCTTC.

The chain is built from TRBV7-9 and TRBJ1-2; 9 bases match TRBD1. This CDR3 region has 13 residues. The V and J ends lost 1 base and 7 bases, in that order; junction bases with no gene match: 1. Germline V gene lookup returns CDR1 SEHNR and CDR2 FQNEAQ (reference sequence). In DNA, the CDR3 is TGTGCCAGCAGCTTAGTACAGGGGGCTGGCTACACCTTC. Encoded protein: CASSLVQGAGYTF.